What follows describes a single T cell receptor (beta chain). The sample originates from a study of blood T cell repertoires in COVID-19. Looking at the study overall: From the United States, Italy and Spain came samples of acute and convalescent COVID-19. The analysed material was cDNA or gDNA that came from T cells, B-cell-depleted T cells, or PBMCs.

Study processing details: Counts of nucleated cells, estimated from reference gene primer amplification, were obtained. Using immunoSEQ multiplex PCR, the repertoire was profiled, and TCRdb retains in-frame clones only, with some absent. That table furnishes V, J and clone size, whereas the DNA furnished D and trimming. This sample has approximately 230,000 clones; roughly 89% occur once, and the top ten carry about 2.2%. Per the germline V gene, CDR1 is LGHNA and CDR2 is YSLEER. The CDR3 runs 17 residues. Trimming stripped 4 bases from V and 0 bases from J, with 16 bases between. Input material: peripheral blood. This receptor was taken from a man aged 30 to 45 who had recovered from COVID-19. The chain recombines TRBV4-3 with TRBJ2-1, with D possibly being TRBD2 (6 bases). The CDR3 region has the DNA TGCGCCAGCAGCCGGACCCTCGGGGGAAGCTCCTACAATGAGCAGTTCTTC. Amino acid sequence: CASSRTLGGSSYNEQFF.